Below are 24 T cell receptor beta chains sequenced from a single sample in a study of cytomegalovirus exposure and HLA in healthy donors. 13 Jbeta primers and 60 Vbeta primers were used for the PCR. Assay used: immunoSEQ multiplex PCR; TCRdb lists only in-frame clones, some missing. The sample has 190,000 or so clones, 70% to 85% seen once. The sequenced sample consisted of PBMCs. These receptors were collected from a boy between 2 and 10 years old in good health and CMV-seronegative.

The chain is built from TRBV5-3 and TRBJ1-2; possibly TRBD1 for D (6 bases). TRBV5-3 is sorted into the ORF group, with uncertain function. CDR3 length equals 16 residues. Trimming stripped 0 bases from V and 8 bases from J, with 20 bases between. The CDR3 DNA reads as TGTGCCAGAAGCTTGGCCTGTAGGGAGGGGGATAAAGGCTACACCTTC. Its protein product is CARSLACREGDKGYTF.

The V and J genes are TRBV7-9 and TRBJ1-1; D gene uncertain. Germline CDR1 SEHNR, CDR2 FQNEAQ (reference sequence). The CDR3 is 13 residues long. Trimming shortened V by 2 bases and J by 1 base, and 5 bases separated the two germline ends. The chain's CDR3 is CASSLWQNTEAFF. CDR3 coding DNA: TGTGCCAGCAGCTTATGGCAGAACACTGAAGCTTTCTTT.

CDR3 nucleotide sequence: TGTGCCAGCAGCTTAGTGGTTCAGGACTTCTCCTACGAGCAGTACTTC. As protein: CASSLVVQDFSYEQYF. The V and J genes are TRBV7-2 and TRBJ2-7; a possible D gene is TRBD2 (5 bases). CDR3 length: 16 amino acids. V lost 1 base and J 0 bases, leaving 13 bases between the germline ends. Germline-derived CDR1 and CDR2 are SGHTA and FQGNSA.

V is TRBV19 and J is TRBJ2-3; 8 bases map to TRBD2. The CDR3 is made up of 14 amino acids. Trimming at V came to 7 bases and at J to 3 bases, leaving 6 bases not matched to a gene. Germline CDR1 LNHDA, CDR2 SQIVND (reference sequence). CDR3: CASNRGGRTDTQYF. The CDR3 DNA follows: TGTGCCAGTAATCGGGGGGGTCGGACAGATACGCAGTATTTT.

The CDR3 nucleotides are TGTGCCAGCAGCTTAGCGACGGGGGGCCTGCAAGAGACCCAGTACTTC. Protein sequence: CASSLATGGLQETQYF. The V and J genes are TRBV7-2 and TRBJ2-5; maybe TRBD2 (7 bases). This CDR3 is 16 amino acids long. The V end was cut by 0 bases, the J end by 2 bases, with 13 bases between. Per germline, CDR1 SGHTA and CDR2 FQGNSA.

The CDR3 loop reads CSAGGPNEQYF. The CDR3 nucleotides are TGCAGTGCCGGGGGACCTAACGAGCAGTACTTC. V gene TRBV20-1 combines with J gene TRBJ2-7; tentatively, D is TRBD2 (6 bases). V lost 6 bases to trimming and J lost 5 bases, with 11 bases between them. The CDR3 has 11 residues. Germline V lookup: CDR1 DFQATT, CDR2 SNEGSKA (reference sequence).

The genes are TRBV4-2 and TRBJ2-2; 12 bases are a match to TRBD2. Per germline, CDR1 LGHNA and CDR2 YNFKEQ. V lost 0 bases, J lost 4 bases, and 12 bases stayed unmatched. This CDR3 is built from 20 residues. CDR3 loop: CASSQDPSLAGGPGTGELFF. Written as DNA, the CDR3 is TGTGCCAGCAGCCAAGATCCATCGCTAGCGGGGGGGCCGGGCACCGGGGAGCTGTTTTTT.

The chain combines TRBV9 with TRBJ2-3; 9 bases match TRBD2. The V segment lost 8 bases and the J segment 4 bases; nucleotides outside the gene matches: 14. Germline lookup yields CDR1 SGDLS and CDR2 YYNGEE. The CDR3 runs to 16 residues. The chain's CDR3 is CASSKSGGIGADTQYF. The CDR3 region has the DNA TGTGCCAGTAGTAAGAGCGGGGGGATAGGTGCAGATACGCAGTATTTT. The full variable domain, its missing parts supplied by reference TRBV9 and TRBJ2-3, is DSGVTQTPKHLITATGQRVTLRCSPRSGDLSVYWYQQSLDQGLQFLIQYYNGEERAKGNILERFSAQQFPDLHSELNLSSLELGDSALYFCASSKSGGIGADTQYFGPGTRLTVL.

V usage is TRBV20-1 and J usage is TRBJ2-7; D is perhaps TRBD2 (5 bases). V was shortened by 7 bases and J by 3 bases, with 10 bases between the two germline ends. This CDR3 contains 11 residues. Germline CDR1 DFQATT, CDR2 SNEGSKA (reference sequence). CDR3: CSVGRGYEQYF. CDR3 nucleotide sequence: TGCAGTGTTGGACGGGGCTACGAGCAGTACTTC.

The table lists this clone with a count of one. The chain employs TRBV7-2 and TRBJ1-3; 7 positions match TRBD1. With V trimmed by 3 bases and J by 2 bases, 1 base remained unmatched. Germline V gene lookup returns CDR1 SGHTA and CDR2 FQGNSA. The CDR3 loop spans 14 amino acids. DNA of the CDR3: TGTGCCAGCAGCTTTACAGGGGCTGGAAACACCATATATTTT. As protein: CASSFTGAGNTIYF.

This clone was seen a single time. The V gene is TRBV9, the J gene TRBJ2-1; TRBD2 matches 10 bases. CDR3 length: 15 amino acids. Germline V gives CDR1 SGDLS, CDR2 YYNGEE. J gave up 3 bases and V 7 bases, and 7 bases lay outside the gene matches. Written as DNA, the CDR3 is TGTGCCAGCGGCGGAGCGGGGGGGCTCTACAATGAGCAGTTCTTC. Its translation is CASGGAGGLYNEQFF.

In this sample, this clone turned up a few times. CDR3 nucleotide sequence: TGTGCCAGCAGCAAACAGGGGTGGTGGGGGGAGCTGTTTTTT. Encoded protein: CASSKQGWWGELFF. This chain links TRBV11-2 with TRBJ2-2, with TRBD1 matching over 7 bases. The CDR3 sequence is 14 residues long. The germline V gene has CDR1 SGHAT and CDR2 FQNNGV. The trim removed 5 bases at V and 8 bases at J, leaving 8 bases unmatched.

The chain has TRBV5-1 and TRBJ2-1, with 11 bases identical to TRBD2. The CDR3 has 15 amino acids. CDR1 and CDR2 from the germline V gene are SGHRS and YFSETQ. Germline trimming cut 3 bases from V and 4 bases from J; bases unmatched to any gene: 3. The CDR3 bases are TGCGCCAGCAGCTCGGGACTAGCGGAATACAATGAGCAGTTCTTC. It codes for CASSSGLAEYNEQFF.

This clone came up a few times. Written as DNA, the CDR3 is TGTGCCAGCAGCCACCCGGGACAGGGAGGACCTAATGAAAAACTGTTTTTT. Encoded protein: CASSHPGQGGPNEKLFF. The gene calls are TRBV4-2 and TRBJ1-4; 9 bases match TRBD1. Germline values: CDR1 LGHNA, CDR2 YNFKEQ. CDR3 length: 17 residues. Trimming cost V 3 bases and J 3 bases; bases outside gene matches: 8.

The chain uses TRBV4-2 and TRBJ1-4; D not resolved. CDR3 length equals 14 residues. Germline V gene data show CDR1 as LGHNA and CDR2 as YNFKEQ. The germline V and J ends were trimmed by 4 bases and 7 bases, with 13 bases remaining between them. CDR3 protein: CASSPAWEPEKLFF. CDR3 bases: TGTGCCAGCAGCCCCGCGTGGGAGCCTGAAAAACTGTTTTTT.

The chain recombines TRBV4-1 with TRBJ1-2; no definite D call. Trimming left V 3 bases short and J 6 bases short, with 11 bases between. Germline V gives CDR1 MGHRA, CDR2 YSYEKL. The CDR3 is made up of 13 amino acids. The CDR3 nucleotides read TGCGCCAGCAGCCATCCCGGGGAAGATGGCTACACCTTC. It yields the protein CASSHPGEDGYTF.

CDR3 DNA sequence: TGTGCCAGCAGCTTTGGCGACAGGACCTATGGCTACACCTTC. Translating it yields CASSFGDRTYGYTF. V and J are TRBV7-9 and TRBJ1-2; a possible D gene is TRBD1 (6 bases). Trimming stripped 3 bases from V and 4 bases from J, with 12 bases between. In germline, CDR1 is SEHNR, CDR2 FQNEAQ (reference sequence). The CDR3 contains 14 residues. Full variable domain (rest looked up from reference TRBV7-9 and TRBJ1-2): DTGVSQNPRHKITKRGQNVTFRCDPISEHNRLYWYRQTLGQGPEFLTYFQNEAQLEKSRLLSDRFSAERPKGSFSTLEIQRTEQGDSAMYLCASSFGDRTYGYTFGSGTRLTVV.

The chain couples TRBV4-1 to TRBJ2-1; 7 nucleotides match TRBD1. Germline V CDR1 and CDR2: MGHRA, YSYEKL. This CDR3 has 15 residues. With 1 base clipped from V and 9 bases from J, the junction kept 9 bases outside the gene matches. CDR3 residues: CASSQVRAGGVEQFF. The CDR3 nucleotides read TGCGCCAGCAGCCAAGTACGAGCAGGGGGAGTTGAGCAGTTCTTC.

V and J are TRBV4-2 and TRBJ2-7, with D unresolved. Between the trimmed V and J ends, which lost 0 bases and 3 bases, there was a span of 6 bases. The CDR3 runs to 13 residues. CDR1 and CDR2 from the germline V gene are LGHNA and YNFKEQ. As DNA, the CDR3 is TGTGCCAGCAGCCAAGATCGAGACTACGAGCAGTACTTC. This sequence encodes CASSQDRDYEQYF.

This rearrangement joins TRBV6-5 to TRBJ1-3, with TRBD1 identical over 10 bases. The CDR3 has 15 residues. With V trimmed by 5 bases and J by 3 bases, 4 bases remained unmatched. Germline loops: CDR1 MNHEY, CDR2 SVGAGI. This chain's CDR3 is CASSRQGANGNTIYF. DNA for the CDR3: TGTGCCAGCAGTCGACAGGGGGCAAATGGAAACACCATATATTTT.

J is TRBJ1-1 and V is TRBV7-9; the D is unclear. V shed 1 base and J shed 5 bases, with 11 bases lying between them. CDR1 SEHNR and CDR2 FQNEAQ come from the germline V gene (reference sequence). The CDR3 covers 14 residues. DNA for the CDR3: TGTGCCAGCAGCTTAGTCCGGTCCGAGACTGAAGCTTTCTTT. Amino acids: CASSLVRSETEAFF.

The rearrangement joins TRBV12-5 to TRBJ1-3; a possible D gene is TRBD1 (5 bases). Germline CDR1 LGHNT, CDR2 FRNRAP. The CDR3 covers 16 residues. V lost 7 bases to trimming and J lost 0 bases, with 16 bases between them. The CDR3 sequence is CASAFPQGHSGNTIYF. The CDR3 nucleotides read TGTGCTAGTGCCTTTCCCCAGGGTCACTCTGGAAACACCATATATTTT.

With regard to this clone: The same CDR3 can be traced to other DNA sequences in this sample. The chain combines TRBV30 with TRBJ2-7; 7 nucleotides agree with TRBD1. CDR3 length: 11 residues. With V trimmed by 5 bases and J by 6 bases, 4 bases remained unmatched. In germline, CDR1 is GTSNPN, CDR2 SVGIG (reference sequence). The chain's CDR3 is CAWSAGGEQYF. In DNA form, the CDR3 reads TGTGCCTGGTCTGCAGGGGGCGAGCAGTACTTC.

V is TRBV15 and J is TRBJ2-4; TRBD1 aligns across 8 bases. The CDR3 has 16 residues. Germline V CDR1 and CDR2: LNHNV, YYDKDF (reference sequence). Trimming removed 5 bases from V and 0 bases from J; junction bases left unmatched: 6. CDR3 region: CATSARQGIAKNIQYF. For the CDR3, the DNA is TGTGCCACCAGCGCACGACAGGGGATAGCCAAAAACATTCAGTACTTC.